This TCR beta chain is drawn from a study of CD8+ T cells in alopecia areata. Study-wide background: The duration of tofacitinib was 6 to 18 months, with 6 months off drug afterward. Severity was scored as percentage of affected scalp area in treated patients. General observations from the study: The study found tofacitinib significantly decreased scalp clonality and expanded CD8+ clones among the top 100. There were many expanded lesional clones persisting in scalp and blood during tofacitinib.

A note on this clone: The target antigen is unknown.

cDNA serving as the sequencing template came from extracted, reverse transcribed RNA. TCRdb's table, derived via immunoSEQ multiplex PCR, lists solely in-frame clones and lacks some. The data show about 160,000 clones, with around three fifths seen just once and approximately 15% held by the top ten. The CDR3 spans 15 residues. The ends lost 6 bases at V and 6 bases at J; junction bases unmatched: 12. Germline CDR1 and CDR2: MNHNY and SVGAGI (reference sequence). Specified treatment: oral pan-JAK inhibitor, 5-10 mg twice daily. V and J are TRBV6-6 and TRBJ2-7, with 9 nucleotides matching TRBD1. The origin of this receptor is a human donor with alopecia areata. This material consisted of CD4+ T cells sorted from blood, taken at week 24, from a patient treated with tofacitinib. The CDR3 region has the DNA TGTGCCAGCAGCCTATCTTCCGGGACAGGGTTCGAGCAGTACTTC. Protein: CASSLSSGTGFEQYF.